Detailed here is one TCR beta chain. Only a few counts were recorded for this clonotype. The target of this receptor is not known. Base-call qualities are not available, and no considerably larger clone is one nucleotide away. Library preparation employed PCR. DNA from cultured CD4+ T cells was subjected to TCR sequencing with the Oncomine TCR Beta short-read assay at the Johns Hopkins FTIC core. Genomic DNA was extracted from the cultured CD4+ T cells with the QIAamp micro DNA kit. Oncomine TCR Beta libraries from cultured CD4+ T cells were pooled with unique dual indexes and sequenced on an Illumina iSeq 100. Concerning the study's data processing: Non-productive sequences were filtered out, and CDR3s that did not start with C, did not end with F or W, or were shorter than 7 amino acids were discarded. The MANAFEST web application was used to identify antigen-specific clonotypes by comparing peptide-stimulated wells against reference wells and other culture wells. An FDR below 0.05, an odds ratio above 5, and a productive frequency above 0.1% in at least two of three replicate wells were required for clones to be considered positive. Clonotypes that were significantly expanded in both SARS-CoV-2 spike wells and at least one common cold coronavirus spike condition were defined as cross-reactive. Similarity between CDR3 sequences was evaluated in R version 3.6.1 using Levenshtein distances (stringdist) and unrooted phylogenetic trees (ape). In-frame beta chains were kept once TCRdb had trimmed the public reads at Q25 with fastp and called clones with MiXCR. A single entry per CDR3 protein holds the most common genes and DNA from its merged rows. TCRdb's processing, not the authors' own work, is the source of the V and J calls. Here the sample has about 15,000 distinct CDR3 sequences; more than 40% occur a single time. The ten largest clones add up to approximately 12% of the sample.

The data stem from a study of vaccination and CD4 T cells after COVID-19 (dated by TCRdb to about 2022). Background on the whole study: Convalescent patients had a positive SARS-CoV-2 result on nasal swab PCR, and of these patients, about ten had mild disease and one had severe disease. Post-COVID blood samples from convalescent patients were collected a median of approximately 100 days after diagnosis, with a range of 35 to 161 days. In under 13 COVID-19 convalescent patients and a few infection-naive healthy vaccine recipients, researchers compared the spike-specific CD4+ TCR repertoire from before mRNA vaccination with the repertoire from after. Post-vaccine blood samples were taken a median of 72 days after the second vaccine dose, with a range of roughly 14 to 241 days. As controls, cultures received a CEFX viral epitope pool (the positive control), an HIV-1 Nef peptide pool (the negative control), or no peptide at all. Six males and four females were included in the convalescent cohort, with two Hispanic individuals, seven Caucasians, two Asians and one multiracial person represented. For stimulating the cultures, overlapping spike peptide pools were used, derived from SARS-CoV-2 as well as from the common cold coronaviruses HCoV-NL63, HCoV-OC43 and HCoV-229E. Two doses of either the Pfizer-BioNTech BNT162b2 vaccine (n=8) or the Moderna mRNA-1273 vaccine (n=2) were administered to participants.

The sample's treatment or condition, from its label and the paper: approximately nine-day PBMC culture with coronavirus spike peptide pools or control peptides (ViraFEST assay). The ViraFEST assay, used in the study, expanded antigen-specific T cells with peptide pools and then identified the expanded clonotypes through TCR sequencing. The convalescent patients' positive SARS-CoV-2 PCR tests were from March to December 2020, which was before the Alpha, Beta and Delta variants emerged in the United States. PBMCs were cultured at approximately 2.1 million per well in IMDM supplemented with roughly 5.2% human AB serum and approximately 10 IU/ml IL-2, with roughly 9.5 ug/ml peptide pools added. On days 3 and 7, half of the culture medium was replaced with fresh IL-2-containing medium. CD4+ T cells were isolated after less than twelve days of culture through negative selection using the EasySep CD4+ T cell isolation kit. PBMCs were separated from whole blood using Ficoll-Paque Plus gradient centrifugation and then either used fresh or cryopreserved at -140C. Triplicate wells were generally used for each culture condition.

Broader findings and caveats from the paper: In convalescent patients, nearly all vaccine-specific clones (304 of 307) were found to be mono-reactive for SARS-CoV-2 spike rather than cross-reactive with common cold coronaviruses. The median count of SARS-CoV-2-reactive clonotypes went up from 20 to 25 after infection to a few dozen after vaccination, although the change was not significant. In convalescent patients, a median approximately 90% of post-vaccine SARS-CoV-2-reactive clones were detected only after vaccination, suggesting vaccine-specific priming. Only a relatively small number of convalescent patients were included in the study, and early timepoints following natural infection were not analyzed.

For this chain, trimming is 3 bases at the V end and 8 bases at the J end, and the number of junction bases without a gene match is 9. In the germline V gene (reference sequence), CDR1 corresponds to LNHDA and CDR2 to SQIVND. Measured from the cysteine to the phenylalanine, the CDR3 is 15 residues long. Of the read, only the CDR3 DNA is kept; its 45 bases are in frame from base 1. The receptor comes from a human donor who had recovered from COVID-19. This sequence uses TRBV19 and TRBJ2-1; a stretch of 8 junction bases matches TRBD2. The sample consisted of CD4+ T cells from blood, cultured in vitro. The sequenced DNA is TGTGCCAGTAGTATTTCTAGCGGGTGGGGCGATGAGCAGTTCTTC. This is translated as CASSISSGWGDEQFF.